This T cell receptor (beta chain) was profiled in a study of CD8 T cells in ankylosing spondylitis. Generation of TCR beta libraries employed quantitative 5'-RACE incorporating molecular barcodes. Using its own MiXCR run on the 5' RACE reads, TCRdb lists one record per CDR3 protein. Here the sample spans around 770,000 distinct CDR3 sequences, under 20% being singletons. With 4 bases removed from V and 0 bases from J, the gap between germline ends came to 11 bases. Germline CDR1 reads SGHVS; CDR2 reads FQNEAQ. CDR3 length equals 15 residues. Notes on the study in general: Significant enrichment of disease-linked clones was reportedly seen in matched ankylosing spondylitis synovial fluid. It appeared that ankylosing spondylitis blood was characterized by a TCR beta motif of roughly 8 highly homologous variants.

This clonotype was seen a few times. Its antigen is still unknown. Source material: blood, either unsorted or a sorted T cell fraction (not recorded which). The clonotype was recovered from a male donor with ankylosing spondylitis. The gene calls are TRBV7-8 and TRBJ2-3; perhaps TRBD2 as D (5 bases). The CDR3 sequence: CASSYERGSTDTQYF. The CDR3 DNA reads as TGTGCCAGCAGCTACGAACGGGGTAGCACAGATACGCAGTATTTT. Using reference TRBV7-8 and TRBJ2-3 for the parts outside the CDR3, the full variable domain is GAGVSQSPRYKVAKRGQDVALRCDPISGHVSLFWYQQALGQGPEFLTYFQNEAQLDKSGLPSDRFFAERPEGSVSTLKIQRTQQEDSAVYLCASSYERGSTDTQYFGPGTRLTVL.